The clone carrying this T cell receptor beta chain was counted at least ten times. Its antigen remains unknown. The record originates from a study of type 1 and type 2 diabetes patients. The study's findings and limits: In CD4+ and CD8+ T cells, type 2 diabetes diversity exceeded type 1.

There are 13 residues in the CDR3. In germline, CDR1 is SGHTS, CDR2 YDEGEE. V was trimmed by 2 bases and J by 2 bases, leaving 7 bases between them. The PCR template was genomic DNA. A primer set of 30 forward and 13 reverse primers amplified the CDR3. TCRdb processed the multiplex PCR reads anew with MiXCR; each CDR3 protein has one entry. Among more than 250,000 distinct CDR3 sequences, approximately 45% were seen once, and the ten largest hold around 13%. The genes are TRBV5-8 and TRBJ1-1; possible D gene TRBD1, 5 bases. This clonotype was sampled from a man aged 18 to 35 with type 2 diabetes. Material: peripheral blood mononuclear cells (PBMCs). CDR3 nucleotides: TGTGCCAGCAGCTTTGACAGTAACACTGAAGCTTTCTTT. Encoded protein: CASSFDSNTEAFF. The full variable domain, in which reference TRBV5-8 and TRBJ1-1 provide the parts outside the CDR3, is EAGVTQSPTHLIKTRGQQATLRCSPISGHTSVYWYQQALGLGLQFLLWYDEGEERNRGNFPPRFSGRQFPNYSSELNVNALELEDSALYLCASSFDSNTEAFFGQGTRLTVV.